The rows below give T cell receptor beta chains drawn from one sample of a study of T cell responses to AZD1222 COVID-19 vaccine. Assay used: immunoSEQ multiplex PCR; TCRdb lists only in-frame clones, some missing. The sample records tens of thousands of clones, roughly nine tenths being singletons. The sequenced sample was peripheral blood, obtained 28 days after the second AZD1222 dose. The source is an adult who received the AZD1222 COVID-19 vaccine. The CDR3 runs from the conserved cysteine through the conserved F or W. D genes are given only for firm matches. Rows give clone size only sometimes, using once, few, many, or a class for an expanded clone.

j_call d_call v_call clone_size cdr3_nt cdr3_aa
TRBJ2-2 . TRBV7-8 . TGTGCCAGCAGCTTAAACCCCGCGCCCGGGGAGCTGTTTTTT CASSLNPAPGELFF
TRBJ1-5 . TRBV3-1/TRBV3-2 . TGTGCCAGCAGCCCCTTAGGAGTAATGGGGGAGCCCCAGCATTTT CASSPLGVMGEPQHF
TRBJ2-2 TRBD2 TRBV20-1 . TGCAGTGCTAGTAACCTAGCGGGAGCGAACGGGGAGCTGTTTTTT CSASNLAGANGELFF
TRBJ2-3 . TRBV7-2 . TGTGCCAGCAGCTTCCAGCGGGCCCGCACAGATACGCAGTATTTT CASSFQRARTDTQYF
TRBJ1-1 . TRBV6-6 . TGTGCCAGCACCTTCCCGGAGGCAGGGGCGAACACTGAAGCTTTCTTT CASTFPEAGANTEAFF
TRBJ2-3 TRBD2 TRBV7-2 . TGTGCCAGCAGACAAGGACTAGCGTCAGATACGCAGTATTTT CASRQGLASDTQYF
TRBJ1-1 . TRBV6-5 . TGTGCCAGCACCCCCGAGGGGGGACTCAGGGGAGCTTTCTTT CASTPEGGLRGAFF
TRBJ1-5 . TRBV6-5 . TGTGCCAGTTACATGGAGGAGGGGAGAAGGCAGCCCCAGCATTTT CASYMEEGRRQPQHF
TRBJ1-5 . TRBV3-1/TRBV3-2 . TGTGCCAGCAGCCAAGATACCGATCAGCCCCAGCATTTT CASSQDTDQPQHF
TRBJ1-2 . TRBV6-5 . TGTGCCAGCACAGGGTTAGGTGGCTACACCTTC CASTGLGGYTF
TRBJ2-7 TRBD2 TRBV5-4 . TGTGCCAGCAGCTTGCCCCTAGCGGGAGTCTACGAGCAGTACTTC CASSLPLAGVYEQYF
TRBJ1-1 . TRBV19 . TGTGCCAGTAGTATCCCGGGGTCGAGGGGAACTGAAGCTTTCTTT CASSIPGSRGTEAFF
TRBJ1-2 . TRBV5-1 few TGCGCCAGCAGCGGGACGCGAGGATTTAACTATGGCTACACCTTC CASSGTRGFNYGYTF
TRBJ1-4 . TRBV2 . TGTGCCAGCAGTATAACGGCAGGAGGGGAAAAACTGTTTTTT CASSITAGGEKLFF
TRBJ2-2 . TRBV7-9 . TGTGCCGGGACCAGTCAAGACACCGGGGAGCTGTTTTTT CAGTSQDTGELFF
TRBJ2-1 . TRBV10-3 . TGTGCCATCAGGGACCCCTCGAACGGGGGTGAGCAGTTCTTC CAIRDPSNGGEQFF
TRBJ1-5 . TRBV2 once TGTGCCAGCAAAAGGGGCGCGGGGACTCAGCCCCAGCATTTT CASKRGAGTQPQHF
TRBJ1-2 TRBD1 TRBV7-9 . TGTGCCAGCAGCTTGACACAGGGGAGTTATGGCTACACCTTC CASSLTQGSYGYTF
TRBJ2-7 . TRBV6-5 . TGTGCCAGCAGTTTAACTCCCTACGAGCAGTACTTC CASSLTPYEQYF
TRBJ2-7 . TRBV10-3 . TGTGCCATCAGACCCGCCAAGGGGGTATCTTACGAGCAGTACTTC CAIRPAKGVSYEQYF
TRBJ1-2 . TRBV3-1/TRBV3-2 . TGTGCCAGCAGCCAAGGTCAGGGTAGCGGCTATGGCTACACCTTC CASSQGQGSGYGYTF
TRBJ2-5 . TRBV12-3/TRBV12-4 . TGTGCCAGCAGTTTGGGGGAGACCCAGTACTTC CASSLGETQYF
TRBJ2-1 . TRBV21-1 . TGTGCCAGCAGCAACCCGACTAGTGGGGATAATGAGCAGTTCTTC CASSNPTSGDNEQFF
TRBJ2-7 TRBD2 TRBV3-1/TRBV3-2 . TGTGCCAGCAGCCGGACTAGCGGGGGGTCCTACGAGCAGTACTTC CASSRTSGGSYEQYF
TRBJ1-5 . TRBV28 . TGTGCCAGCTCCGGGCCCCTGTATAGCAATCAGCCCCAGCATTTT CASSGPLYSNQPQHF
TRBJ1-4 TRBD1 TRBV3-1/TRBV3-2 . TGTGCCAGCAGCTCCTCGGGACAGACAGGAAAACTGTTTTTT CASSSSGQTGKLFF
TRBJ2-1 . TRBV29-1 . TGCAGCGTTGAACTTAGGATAAGTGAGCAGTTCTTC CSVELRISEQFF
TRBJ2-5 . TRBV12-3/TRBV12-4 . TGTGCCAGCAGTCTGCAGGGGACCCAGTACTTC CASSLQGTQYF
TRBJ1-1 . TRBV19 once TGTGCCAGTAGTTTGGGTATCAACACTGAAGCTTTCTTT CASSLGINTEAFF
TRBJ2-7 . TRBV2 . TGTGCCAGCAGGGTGACAGGAACCTACGAGCAGTACTTC CASRVTGTYEQYF
TRBJ2-7 TRBD2 TRBV9 . TGTGCCAGCAGCGTAGAAGGCGGGAGCCACGAGCAGTACTTC CASSVEGGSHEQYF
TRBJ2-7 . TRBV19 . TGTGCCAGTAGTATTACACCCGGACTGAGCCACGAGCAGTACTTC CASSITPGLSHEQYF
TRBJ2-7 TRBD1 TRBV9 . TGTGCCAGCAGCGTCGAGACAGGGCCGTGGGCCGAGCAGTACTTC CASSVETGPWAEQYF
TRBJ2-2 TRBD2 TRBV5-4 few TGTGCCAGCAGCTTTGGACTAGTAGCGAACACCGGGGAGCTGTTTTTT CASSFGLVANTGELFF
TRBJ2-1 TRBD2 TRBV25-1 . TGTGCCAGCAGTGCGTTGGCTAGCGGGAGAGGTGAGCAGTTCTTC CASSALASGRGEQFF
TRBJ2-7 . TRBV20-1 . TGCAGTGCTAGTGACATAGGGGCAGAGAGCTCCTACGAGCAGTACTTC CSASDIGAESSYEQYF
TRBJ2-3 . TRBV4-3 . TGCGCCAGCAGCTTAATGAAATTTACAGATACGCAGTATTTT CASSLMKFTDTQYF
TRBJ2-7 . TRBV11-2 . TGTGCCAGCAGCTTAGAAGGTCTCCCGATCCCCTACGAGCAGTACTTC CASSLEGLPIPYEQYF
TRBJ2-7 TRBD1 TRBV6-2/TRBV6-3 . TGTGCCAGCAGCTCATACGTTCGGGGGACAGGATCCTACGAGCAGTACTTC CASSSYVRGTGSYEQYF
TRBJ1-2 . TRBV30 . TGTGCCTGGAGTGTATATGGTGGCTACACCTTC CAWSVYGGYTF
TRBJ2-1 . TRBV12-3/TRBV12-4 . TGTGCCAGCAGTTTTCGCAGGAAGCAGTTCTTC CASSFRRKQFF
TRBJ1-5 . TRBV27 . TGTGCCAGCGCTTCAGCGTATAGCAATCAGCCCCAGCATTTT CASASAYSNQPQHF
TRBJ2-5 . TRBV20-1 . TGCAGTGCTAGGACCCCAGAGACCCAGTACTTC CSARTPETQYF
TRBJ2-5 . TRBV9 . TGTGCCAGCAGCAGTTACCAAGAGACCCAGTACTTC CASSSYQETQYF
TRBJ2-7 . TRBV7-6 . TGTGCCAGCAGCTTAATAGGCCTAGGGGCCTACGAGCAGTACTTC CASSLIGLGAYEQYF
TRBJ2-7 . TRBV12-3/TRBV12-4 once TGTGCCAGCAGTTTAGCGCCCGGTCACGAGCAGTACTTC CASSLAPGHEQYF
TRBJ1-5 . TRBV19 . TGTGCCAGTACCAGGACACAGAATCAGCCCCAGCATTTT CASTRTQNQPQHF
TRBJ2-7 . TRBV4-3 . TGCGCCAGCAGCCAAAGAGCGGACGACCTCTCCTACGAGCAGTACTTC CASSQRADDLSYEQYF
TRBJ1-1 TRBD1 TRBV5-4 . TGTGCCAGCACCAAACAGGCTCAGGGGGAAACTGAAGCTTTCTTT CASTKQAQGETEAFF
TRBJ1-5 TRBD1 TRBV29-1 . TGCAGCGTCGTCGACAGGGGGTCCAATCAGCCCCAGCATTTT CSVVDRGSNQPQHF
TRBJ2-1 TRBD1 TRBV18 . TGTGCCAGCTCCGCGCGGACAGGGCGTTACAATGAGCAGTTCTTC CASSARTGRYNEQFF